This TCR beta chain was obtained from a study of memory CD4+ T cells and cytomegalovirus serostatus. CDR3 length: 14 amino acids. Per germline, CDR1 SNHLY and CDR2 FYNNEI. Losses at the gene ends were 5 bases for V and 0 bases for J; bases not matched to a gene: 3. This clone was seen more than once but under ten times. The assay was immunoSEQ multiplex PCR, and TCRdb's table has in-frame clones only and misses some. The table records fewer than 40,000 clones, roughly 78% of them present only once. The sort gate was single viable CD3+CD4+CD8-CD45RO+ cells for memory CD4+ T cells. The sequence was collected from an adult in good health and CMV-seropositive. The sequencing input was memory CD4+ T cells from blood. The V gene is TRBV2, the J gene TRBJ1-1; TRBD1 matches at 7 bases. CDR3 sequence reads: CASSLQGLNTEAFF. The CDR3 DNA follows: TGTGCCAGCAGTTTACAGGGGCTGAACACTGAAGCTTTCTTT. The whole variable domain, remainder taken from reference TRBV2 and TRBJ1-1, is EPEVTQTPSHQVTQMGQEVILRCVPISNHLYFYWYRQILGQKVEFLVSFYNNEISEKSEIFDDQFSVERPDGSNFTLKIRSTKLEDSAMYFCASSLQGLNTEAFFGQGTRLTVV.